This entry lists 10 T cell receptor beta chains sequenced from one sample in a study of circulating and synovial CD4+ cells in juvenile arthritis. Repertoires were generated with immunoSEQ multiplex PCR, while TCRdb's copy carries only in-frame clones and drops some. The table has about 36,000 clones, roughly 94% seen once; the top ten hold around 0.67%. What was sequenced was CD4+ T cells from blood. These receptors originate from a human donor with juvenile idiopathic arthritis.

This chain joins TRBV6-5 and TRBJ1-5, with TRBD1 identical over 10 bases. The length of the CDR3 is 15 residues. Germline V gives CDR1 MNHEY, CDR2 SVGAGI. J was trimmed by 6 bases and V by 4 bases; bases with no gene match: 6. CDR3 protein: CASSSLGTGVQPQHF. CDR3 bases: TGTGCCAGCAGTTCCTTGGGGACAGGGGTTCAGCCCCAGCATTTT.

The chain is built from TRBV4-2 and TRBJ1-4; D might be TRBD1 (5 bases). In germline, CDR1 is LGHNA, CDR2 YNFKEQ. V lost 0 bases to trimming and J lost 6 bases, with 11 bases between them. The CDR3 contains 15 residues. Written as DNA, the CDR3 is TGTGCCAGCAGCCAAGATAAAGGGGCGGATGAAAAACTGTTTTTT. The encoded protein is CASSQDKGADEKLFF.

This rearrangement joins TRBV11-2 to TRBJ2-7; no reliable D call. Germline CDR1 reads SGHAT; CDR2 reads FQNNGV. Between the trimmed V and J ends, which lost 5 bases and 5 bases, there was a span of 16 bases. There are 14 residues in the CDR3. This chain's CDR3 is CASSAIRGRNEQYF. CDR3 sequence (DNA): TGTGCCAGCAGCGCCATCAGAGGTAGGAACGAGCAGTACTTC.

The chain uses TRBV5-1 and TRBJ2-7; a possible D gene is TRBD1 (6 bases). This CDR3 region has 15 residues. V shed 7 bases and J shed 0 bases, with 17 bases lying between them. The germline V gene has CDR1 SGHRS and CDR2 YFSETQ. CDR3: CASRTEGHPSYEQYF. CDR3 nucleotides: TGCGCCAGCCGGACCGAGGGACACCCCTCCTACGAGCAGTACTTC.

The rearrangement links TRBV5-1 to TRBJ1-1; 8 bases are shared with TRBD1. Germline CDR1 reads SGHRS; CDR2 reads YFSETQ. The CDR3 totals 15 residues. J gave up 4 bases and V 3 bases, and 8 bases lay outside the gene matches. The CDR3 protein is CASSWPDREVTEAFF. The CDR3 nucleotides are TGCGCCAGCAGCTGGCCGGACAGGGAGGTCACTGAAGCTTTCTTT.

This rearrangement joins TRBV14 to TRBJ2-7, with D perhaps TRBD2 (6 bases). The CDR3 is 17 amino acids. Trimming removed 0 bases at V and 4 bases at J, with 19 bases between. Germline V CDR1 and CDR2: SGHDN, FVKESK. The chain's CDR3 is CASSQDPQRASGYEQYF. For the CDR3, the DNA is TGTGCCAGCAGCCAAGACCCCCAGCGGGCCTCAGGATACGAGCAGTACTTC.

This rearrangement joins TRBV7-2 to TRBJ1-1; 8 bases align to TRBD1. Germline CDR1 is SGHTA and CDR2 is FQGNSA. The length of the CDR3 is 15 residues. V lost 5 bases and J lost 4; bases outside the gene matches: 9. CDR3 residues: CASSRMWTGSTEAFF. DNA for the CDR3: TGTGCCAGCAGCCGCATGTGGACAGGGAGCACTGAAGCTTTCTTT. The entire variable domain, with the rest obtained from reference TRBV7-2 and TRBJ1-1, is as follows: GAGVSQSPSNKVTEKGKDVELRCDPISGHTALYWYRQSLGQGLEFLIYFQGNSAPDKSGLPSDRFSAERTGGSVSTLTIQRTQQEDSAVYLCASSRMWTGSTEAFFGQGTRLTVV.

This clone was counted a single time. The germline gene is not matched at one end of the junction; a read error may be the cause. This sample includes further DNA sequences coding for the same CDR3. V gene TRBV28 combines with J gene TRBJ1-6; 7 positions agree with TRBD1. There are 15 residues in the CDR3. Germline CDR1 reads MDHEN; CDR2 reads SYDVKM. The CDR3 loop is CASSLQGMGNSPLHF. In nucleotides, the CDR3 is TGTGCCAGCAGTCTACAGGGGATGGGGAATTCCCCCCTCCACTTT.

This clone was seen more than once but under ten times. The CDR3 here is CASSEAWTGDYGYTF. CDR3 coding DNA: TGTGCCAGCAGTGAAGCATGGACAGGGGACTATGGCTACACCTTC. The chain carries TRBV2 and TRBJ1-2; TRBD1 matches at 9 bases. Germline CDR1 reads SNHLY; CDR2 reads FYNNEI. The CDR3 consists of 15 residues. With V trimmed by 0 bases and J by 3 bases, 2 bases remained unmatched. Variable domain in full (rest from reference TRBV2 and TRBJ1-2): EPEVTQTPSHQVTQMGQEVILRCVPISNHLYFYWYRQILGQKVEFLVSFYNNEISEKSEIFDDQFSVERPDGSNFTLKIRSTKLEDSAMYFCASSEAWTGDYGYTFGSGTRLTVV.

This clone came up a few times. J is TRBJ1-2 and V is TRBV19; D ambiguous. Germline assignment: CDR1 LNHDA and CDR2 SQIVND (reference sequence). CDR3 length equals 14 residues. Between the trimmed V and J ends, which lost 1 base and 7 bases, there was a span of 13 bases. The CDR3 sequence: CASSIARVTTGYTF. CDR3 bases: TGTGCCAGTAGTATAGCACGGGTCACCACTGGCTACACCTTC.